These T cell receptor beta chains were read from a single sample in a study of blood T cell repertoires in COVID-19. Here immunoSEQ multiplex PCR was the method, and the copy in TCRdb shows in-frame clones only, minus some. The sample lists 30,000 to 45,000 clones; roughly 80% were seen once. Sequenced input: peripheral blood. These receptors were taken from a man older than 75 with active or convalescent COVID-19. The CDR3 runs from the conserved cysteine through the conserved F or W. A D gene is named only where the DNA matches it firmly. Some rows have no size entry. The others give once, few or many, or a class for an expanded clone.

15	TRBV7-6	TRBJ1-2	once	TRBD1	TGTGCCAGCAGCTTAGGGCGGACAGGGGGCGATGGCTACACCTTC	CASSLGRTGGDGYTF
14	TRBV7-2	TRBJ2-7	-	-	TGTGCCAGCAGCTTACAGACTAGCTCCTACGAGCAGTACTTC	CASSLQTSSYEQYF
15	TRBV20-1	TRBJ2-3	-	TRBD2	TGCAGTGCTATTGAGGACGGGAGGGCCACAGATACGCAGTATTTT	CSAIEDGRATDTQYF
14	TRBV2	TRBJ1-1	-	TRBD1	TGTGCCAGGGGCGCCGACAGGGGCGGCACTGAAGCTTTCTTT	CARGADRGGTEAFF
14	TRBV7-3	TRBJ2-2	once	-	TGTGCCAGCAGCTTATCTTCAGGAACCGGGGAGCTGTTTTTT	CASSLSSGTGELFF
15	TRBV5-4	TRBJ2-7	-	-	TGTGCCAGCAGCTTCACAGGAAATTTCCTAGAGGAGCAGTACTTC	CASSFTGNFLEEQYF
15	TRBV6-5	TRBJ2-3	-	-	TGTGCCAGCACTGGAGACGGCGCTAGCACAGATACGCAGTATTTT	CASTGDGASTDTQYF
17	TRBV7-3	TRBJ2-1	-	-	TGTGCCAGCAGCTTCATGGCGGGGTCGAGCTCCTACAATGAGCAGTTCTTC	CASSFMAGSSSYNEQFF
15	TRBV7-2	TRBJ2-3	-	TRBD2	TGTGCCAGCAGCCTAAGCGGGGGAGTTGCAGATACGCAGTATTTT	CASSLSGGVADTQYF
12	TRBV28	TRBJ2-1	once	-	TGTGCCAGCAGTTGGGCTGACAATGAGCAGTTCTTC	CASSWADNEQFF
15	TRBV7-2	TRBJ2-3	few	-	TGTGCCAGCAGCTTAGATGGTGGCTCCACAGATACGCAGTATTTT	CASSLDGGSTDTQYF
14	TRBV6-5	TRBJ2-7	-	TRBD1	TGTGCCAGCAGTTACAGGGGGCGAAATAACGAGCAGTACTTC	CASSYRGRNNEQYF
14	TRBV6-1	TRBJ2-3	-	-	TGTGCCAGCAGTGAGGGACTGTACACAGATACGCAGTATTTT	CASSEGLYTDTQYF
13	TRBV6-1	TRBJ2-1	-	-	TGTGCCAGCAGTGATCAGGGTTTGGGTGAGCAGTTCTTC	CASSDQGLGEQFF
12	TRBV12-3/TRBV12-4	TRBJ1-5	-	-	TGTGCCAGCAGACAGGGATCTCAGCCCCAGCATTTT	CASRQGSQPQHF
13	TRBV4-3	TRBJ2-7	-	TRBD1	TGCGCCAGCAGCCAGGACAGGGCCCGGGAGCAGTACTTC	CASSQDRAREQYF
13	TRBV10-3	TRBJ2-3	few	-	TGTGCCATCAGTGATGCTGCGCGGGATACGCAGTATTTT	CAISDAARDTQYF
14	TRBV4-2	TRBJ2-2	-	-	TGTGCCAGCAGCCAAGAAGACAGACCCGGGGAGCTGTTTTTT	CASSQEDRPGELFF
15	TRBV11-3	TRBJ2-7	-	-	TGTGCCAGCAGCTTAGTTTCGGGGAGCTCCTACGAGCAGTACTTC	CASSLVSGSSYEQYF
13	TRBV7-3	TRBJ2-5	-	TRBD1	TGTGCCAGCAGCCCGACAGGGGTAGAGACCCAGTACTTC	CASSPTGVETQYF
15	TRBV6-5	TRBJ2-3	-	-	TGTGCCAGCAGTTTGGACAGTCCTAGCACAGATACGCAGTATTTT	CASSLDSPSTDTQYF
15	TRBV19	TRBJ1-6	once	-	TGTGCCAAGGCTGGGTTGTGGAGTCATAATTCACCCCTCCACTTT	CAKAGLWSHNSPLHF
15	TRBV28	TRBJ1-1	-	-	TGTGCCAGCAGCCTTAGAACAGGGTTGAACACTGAAGCTTTCTTT	CASSLRTGLNTEAFF
17	TRBV11-2	TRBJ2-3	-	-	TGTGCCAGCAGCAACCATGGAGGGGGCCTTGGGACAGATACGCAGTATTTT	CASSNHGGGLGTDTQYF
17	TRBV4-1	TRBJ2-5	-	TRBD2	TGCGCCAGCAGCCAAGATGGCAGCGGGAGGGGGGAAGAGACCCAGTACTTC	CASSQDGSGRGEETQYF
14	TRBV7-2	TRBJ2-7	-	-	TGTGCCAGCAGCGCCCAACACGGGACCTACGAGCAGTACTTC	CASSAQHGTYEQYF
16	TRBV7-2	TRBJ1-6	-	TRBD1	TGTGCCAGCAGCTTAGCGGCAGGGGGCAGGGATTCACCCCTCCACTTT	CASSLAAGGRDSPLHF
13	TRBV29-1	TRBJ2-1	once	TRBD2	TGCAGCGTTACGACTAGCGGAAGGAATGAGCAGTTCTTC	CSVTTSGRNEQFF
15	TRBV4-3	TRBJ1-2	-	-	TGCGCCAGCAGCCAGCGACAGCGGGCAAGTTTTGGCTACACCTTC	CASSQRQRASFGYTF
11	TRBV20-1	TRBJ2-7	-	-	TGCAGTGCTAGAAGAGGTTACGAGCAGTACTTC	CSARRGYEQYF
15	TRBV6-2/TRBV6-3	TRBJ2-7	-	TRBD2	TGTGCCAGCAGTCAGCCTAGCGGGTGGGTCTCCGAGCAGTACTTC	CASSQPSGWVSEQYF
15	TRBV14	TRBJ2-5	-	-	TGTGCCAGCAGCCAAGATCGGACTGCCCTCGAGACCCAGTACTTC	CASSQDRTALETQYF
15	TRBV7-3	TRBJ2-5	-	-	TGTGCCAGCAGCCCCTCGGGGCGGGGAGTGGAGACCCAGTACTTC	CASSPSGRGVETQYF
16	TRBV9	TRBJ2-4	-	TRBD1	TGTGCCAGCAGCCCCCGGACAGGGGTCTCTAAAAACATTCAGTACTTC	CASSPRTGVSKNIQYF
19	TRBV24-1	TRBJ2-1	-	-	TGTGCCACCAGTGATTTGTGGCTACAAGAGGGGGTATCCTACAATGAGCAGTTCTTC	CATSDLWLQEGVSYNEQFF
15	TRBV4-3	TRBJ2-1	-	-	TGCGCCAGCAGCCAAGGACAGCTACCTTACAATGAGCAGTTCTTC	CASSQGQLPYNEQFF
11	TRBV29-1	TRBJ2-7	-	-	TGCAGCGTTTATGACAGGTTCGAGCAGTACTTC	CSVYDRFEQYF
13	TRBV28	TRBJ2-7	few	-	TGTGCCAGCACCCCGAGTAAAACCTACGAGCAGTACTTC	CASTPSKTYEQYF
13	TRBV19	TRBJ1-2	-	-	TGTGCCAGTAGCCCACAGGGAATTGGGGGCTACACCTTC	CASSPQGIGGYTF
18	TRBV5-1	TRBJ1-1	-	TRBD1	TGCGCCAGCAGCTTGTTAGGGACAGGGACAGGGGAGAACACTGAAGCTTTCTTT	CASSLLGTGTGENTEAFF
17	TRBV19	TRBJ1-5	-	-	TGTGCCAGTAGTATCGGTAGACAGCTTATAAAAAATCAGCCCCAGCATTTT	CASSIGRQLIKNQPQHF
15	TRBV4-3	TRBJ2-2	-	-	TGCGCCAGCAGCCAAGCGGGATCCGGTTTCGGGGAGCTGTTTTTT	CASSQAGSGFGELFF
15	TRBV5-6	TRBJ2-2	-	-	TGTGCCAGCAGCTTGTCTCCAACTCGCACCGGGGAGCTGTTTTTT	CASSLSPTRTGELFF
14	TRBV3-1/TRBV3-2	TRBJ1-1	-	-	TGTGCCAGCTCGACAGGTTATTTGAACACTGAAGCTTTCTTT	CASSTGYLNTEAFF